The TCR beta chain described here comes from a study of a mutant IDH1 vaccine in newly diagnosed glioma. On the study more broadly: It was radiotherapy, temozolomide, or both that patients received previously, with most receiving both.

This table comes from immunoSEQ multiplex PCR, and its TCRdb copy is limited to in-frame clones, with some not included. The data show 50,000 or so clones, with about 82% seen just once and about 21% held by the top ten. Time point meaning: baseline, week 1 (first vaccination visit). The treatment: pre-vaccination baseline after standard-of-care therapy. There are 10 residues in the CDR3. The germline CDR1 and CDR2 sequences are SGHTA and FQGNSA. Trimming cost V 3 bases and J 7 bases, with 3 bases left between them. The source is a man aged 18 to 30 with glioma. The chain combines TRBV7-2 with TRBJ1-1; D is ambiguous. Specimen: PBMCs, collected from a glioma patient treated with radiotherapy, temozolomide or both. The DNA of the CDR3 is TGTGCCAGCAGCTTCGGTGAAGCTTTCTTT. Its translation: CASSFGEAFF.